A single sample gave rise to the 14 T cell receptor beta chains below, sequenced in a study of T cell responses to AZD1222 COVID-19 vaccine. Generated by immunoSEQ multiplex PCR, the TCRdb table keeps only in-frame clones and is missing some. The sample lists 140,000 or so clones, approximately 91% seen once, with about 4.8% in the top ten. Sequenced material: peripheral blood, taken on day 0 of AZD1222 vaccination. These receptor sequences come from an adult in good health.

The chain recombines TRBV11-2 with TRBJ1-1; D not resolved. CDR3 length: 13 residues. The V gene's germline CDR1 is SGHAT and CDR2 FQNNGV. The V and J ends lost 5 bases and 1 base respectively, with 8 bases between them. The DNA of the CDR3 is TGTGCCAGCAGCGACATCCCGAACACTGAAGCTTTCTTT. Translated: CASSDIPNTEAFF.

The chain is built from TRBV19 and TRBJ1-5, with 10 bases lining up with TRBD1. Germline values: CDR1 LNHDA, CDR2 SQIVND (reference sequence). The trim removed 9 bases at V and 6 bases at J, leaving 17 bases unmatched. The CDR3 loop spans 17 amino acids. The DNA for the CDR3 is TGTGCCAGCACCGGGACAGGGGACTTCCTAGCGGGTCAGCCCCAGCATTTT. This gives the protein CASTGTGDFLAGQPQHF.

The V call is TRBV4-2, the J call TRBJ1-6, with D possibly matching TRBD1 (6 bases). Looked up from germline, CDR1 is LGHNA and CDR2 is YNFKEQ. The CDR3 spans 15 residues. V was trimmed by 0 bases and J by 10 bases, leaving 13 bases between them. The DNA of the CDR3 is TGTGCCAGCAGCCAAGATGCAGGGGTAGCATCACCCCTCCACTTT. Translated, it gives CASSQDAGVASPLHF.

The genes are TRBV3-1 (or the pseudogene TRBV3-2) and TRBJ1-1; TRBD1 aligns across 8 bases. The germline CDR1 and CDR2 sequences are LGHDT and YNNKEL (reference sequence). This CDR3 contains 17 residues. Trimming took 2 bases from V and 0 from J; bases not matched to a gene: 8. CDR3 region: CASSQQSGGVMNTEAFF. The CDR3 DNA reads TGTGCCAGCAGCCAACAATCAGGGGGCGTTATGAACACTGAAGCTTTCTTT.

The rearrangement links TRBV30 to TRBJ2-7, with D maybe TRBD2 (7 bases). Trimming cost V 2 bases and J 2 bases, with 10 bases left between them. Germline CDR1 GTSNPN, CDR2 SVGIG (reference sequence). The CDR3 runs 13 residues. CDR3 sequence (DNA): TGTGCCTGGAGTCGGGGGGCCCCCTACGAGCAGTACTTC. Translating it yields CAWSRGAPYEQYF.

The gene calls are TRBV3-1 (or the pseudogene TRBV3-2) and TRBJ2-2; 13 positions match TRBD2. The V gene end was trimmed by 4 bases and the J gene end by 4 bases; junction bases not matched to a gene: 3. The CDR3 is 16 amino acids. The germline CDR1 and CDR2 sequences are LGHDT and YNNKEL (reference sequence). The CDR3 here is CASSRRLAGGTGELFF. Here the CDR3 DNA reads TGTGCCAGCAGCCGACGACTAGCGGGAGGCACCGGGGAGCTGTTTTTT.

Details on this clone: Its ends do not fully match the called genes, so a read error is possible. V and J are TRBV30 and TRBJ1-4; D is perhaps TRBD1 (5 bases). There are 12 residues in the CDR3. Germline V lookup: CDR1 GTSNPN, CDR2 SVGIG (reference sequence). CDR3 in DNA: TGTGCCTGGGCCCAGGGCAGGCGACAACAATTATTT. Protein sequence: CAWAQGRRQQLF.

This rearrangement joins TRBV27 to TRBJ1-6; D is ambiguous. The ends were cut back, 7 bases at V and 4 bases at J, with 17 bases in the middle. CDR3 size: 16 residues. Per the germline V gene, CDR1 is MNHEY and CDR2 is SMNVEV (reference sequence). The CDR3 nucleotides are TGTGCCAGCAAGATTACAGCTTCCTTATATAATTCACCCCTCCACTTT. Amino acids: CASKITASLYNSPLHF.

The gene calls are TRBV27 and TRBJ1-1, with no clear D. This CDR3 spans 13 amino acids. The germline gives CDR1 MNHEY, CDR2 SMNVEV (reference sequence). V was trimmed by 8 bases and J by 8 bases, leaving 18 bases between them. CDR3 nucleotide sequence: TGTGCCAGCTCTCTATCTGGGAGGACGGAAGCTTTCTTT. This encodes CASSLSGRTEAFF.

CDR3 sequence (DNA): TGTGCCAGCAATACAGAACAGGGGCGAGGGGCTTTCTTT. It yields the protein CASNTEQGRGAFF. This sequence joins TRBV6-5 and TRBJ1-1, with 7 bases matching TRBD1. This CDR3 has 13 amino acids. The V gene end was trimmed by 7 bases and the J gene end by 11 bases; junction bases not matched to a gene: 13. CDR1 and CDR2 from the germline V gene are MNHEY and SVGAGI.

This CDR3 reads CASSGDSYTEAFF. In DNA, the CDR3 is TGTGCCAGCAGCGGGGACAGCTACACTGAAGCTTTCTTT. V is TRBV7-2 and J is TRBJ1-1, with 7 bases that match TRBD1. The CDR3 runs to 13 residues. Trimming cost V 5 bases and J 3 bases; bases outside gene matches: 3. Germline-derived CDR1 and CDR2 are SGHTA and FQGNSA.

This clone was seen only a few times. The V call is TRBV5-4, the J call TRBJ2-7; D might be TRBD1 (6 bases). This CDR3 contains 12 residues. The germline V gene encodes CDR1 SGHNT and CDR2 YYREEE (reference sequence). V was cut by 7 bases and J by 5 bases, with 13 bases left in between. The CDR3 DNA reads as TGTGCCAGCCAGTACAGGGACCACGAGCAGTACTTC. Translating it yields CASQYRDHEQYF.

The genes are TRBV5-1 and TRBJ1-1; perhaps TRBD1 as D (5 bases). The CDR3 extends over 15 amino acids. Germline values: CDR1 SGHRS, CDR2 YFSETQ. Trimming pared 0 bases from V and 1 base from J, leaving 10 bases between. CDR3: CASSLVGGANTEAFF. For the CDR3, the DNA is TGCGCCAGCAGCTTGGTAGGAGGGGCGAACACTGAAGCTTTCTTT. The variable domain in full, completed from reference TRBV5-1 and TRBJ1-1, reads KAGVTQTPRYLIKTRGQQVTLSCSPISGHRSVSWYQQTPGQGLQFLFEYFSETQRNKGNFPGRFSGRQFSNSRSEMNVSTLELGDSALYLCASSLVGGANTEAFFGQGTRLTVV.

This rearrangement joins TRBV11-2 to TRBJ2-1; the D gene is possibly TRBD2 (6 bases). The CDR3 sequence is 14 residues long. CDR1 and CDR2 from the germline V gene are SGHAT and FQNNGV. V lost 4 bases and J lost 6, with 13 bases in between. The CDR3 nucleotides are TGTGCCAGCAGCTCCACCCCGGGGGTCAATGAGCAGTTCTTC. Translating gives CASSSTPGVNEQFF.